The 9 T cell receptor beta chains below all came from one sample that was sequenced in a study of T-cell reconstitution after alpha-beta-depleted transplantation in children. The authors prepared the TCRbeta library with unique molecular identifiers. Each CDR3 protein is one row after TCRdb ran MiXCR on the PCR reads. The sample lists hundreds of thousands of distinct CDR3 sequences, around 19% seen once, with roughly 3.3% in the top ten. This sample comprised PBMCs from the stem cell graft donor, obtained from the stem cell graft. These receptors all stem from a human donor who donated a stem cell graft to a child with acute lymphoblastic leukemia.

The V gene is TRBV2, the J gene TRBJ2-1; D may match TRBD1 or TRBD2 (5 bases each). Germline CDR1 is SNHLY and CDR2 is FYNNEI. The CDR3 length is 15 residues. V lost 3 bases, J lost 2 bases, and 11 bases lay in between. CDR3 sequence reads: CASSEGTTPYNEQFF. CDR3 nucleotide sequence: TGTGCCAGCAGTGAGGGGACGACCCCCTACAATGAGCAGTTCTTC.

This clonotype has only a few counts. V usage is TRBV11-1 and J usage is TRBJ2-1, with 9 positions matching TRBD1. The length of the CDR3 is 14 residues. Germline V gene data show CDR1 as SGHAT and CDR2 as FQDESV (reference sequence). Trimming took 3 bases from V and 6 from J; bases not matched to a gene: 3. CDR3 protein: CASSFLTGGNEQFF. CDR3 bases: TGTGCCAGCAGCTTTTTGACAGGGGGCAATGAGCAGTTCTTC. The full variable domain, in which reference TRBV11-1 and TRBJ2-1 provide the parts outside the CDR3, is EAEVAQSPRYKITEKSQAVAFWCDPISGHATLYWYRQILGQGPELLVQFQDESVVDDSQLPKDRFSAERLKGVDSTLKIQPAELGDSAMYLCASSFLTGGNEQFFGPGTRLTVL.

The chain carries TRBV20-1 and TRBJ2-7; D uncertain. There are 11 residues in the CDR3. Germline V CDR1 and CDR2: DFQATT, SNEGSKA (reference sequence). V gave up 6 bases and J gave up 6 bases, with 12 bases separating them. The CDR3: CSARNGREQYF. DNA of the CDR3: TGCAGTGCCCGAAACGGGCGCGAGCAGTACTTC.

This clonotype was counted only a few times. V gene TRBV5-1 combines with J gene TRBJ2-5, with D tentatively TRBD2 (5 bases). The ends were cut back, 0 bases at V and 2 bases at J, with 11 bases in the middle. Germline V lookup: CDR1 SGHRS, CDR2 YFSETQ. The CDR3 is 15 amino acids. For the CDR3, the DNA is TGCGCCAGCAGCTTGGCTGCGGGCCCTCAAGAGACCCAGTACTTC. Translated: CASSLAAGPQETQYF.

This clonotype has only a few counts. The gene calls are TRBV2 and TRBJ2-1; no definite D call. V shed 3 bases and J shed 5 bases, with 11 bases lying between them. The CDR3 has 14 amino acids. Germline CDR1 and CDR2: SNHLY and FYNNEI. CDR3 amino acids: CASSDSQFDNEQFF. The CDR3 DNA is TGTGCCAGCAGTGATTCCCAGTTTGACAATGAGCAGTTCTTC.

This chain connects TRBV5-1 to TRBJ2-5; the match to TRBD2 covers 11 bases. The length of the CDR3 is 16 residues. The germline V gene encodes CDR1 SGHRS and CDR2 YFSETQ. Trimming at V came to 0 bases and at J to 5 bases, leaving 6 bases not matched to a gene. This CDR3 is CASSLETSGAVETQYF. DNA for the CDR3: TGCGCCAGCAGCTTGGAGACTAGCGGGGCGGTGGAGACCCAGTACTTC.

The rearrangement joins TRBV7-8 to TRBJ2-7, with 10 positions matching TRBD2. This CDR3 is 18 amino acids long. The V segment lost 7 bases and the J segment 6 bases; nucleotides outside the gene matches: 21. CDR1 SGHVS and CDR2 FQNEAQ come from the germline V gene. As DNA, the CDR3 is TGTGCCAGCATTAAGTTTCTCGTCTTAGCGGGAGGACCCCTCGAGCAGTACTTC. Translating gives CASIKFLVLAGGPLEQYF. Supplemented by reference TRBV7-8 and TRBJ2-7, the full variable domain reads GAGVSQSPRYKVAKRGQDVALRCDPISGHVSLFWYQQALGQGPEFLTYFQNEAQLDKSGLPSDRFFAERPEGSVSTLKIQRTQQEDSAVYLCASIKFLVLAGGPLEQYFGPGTRLTVT.

The table lists this clonotype with a few counts. This sequence joins TRBV4-1 and TRBJ2-3, with D tentatively TRBD1 (6 bases). This CDR3 region has 15 residues. Germline V gene sequence: CDR1 MGHRA, CDR2 YSYEKL. V dropped 1 base and J dropped 0 bases, with 8 bases sitting between them. The CDR3 region has the DNA TGCGCCAGCAGCCAAGTACAGGGAAGCACAGATACGCAGTATTTT. It is translated as CASSQVQGSTDTQYF.

In its sample, this clonotype was seen a few times. The genes are TRBV5-6 and TRBJ1-1, with a possible D match to TRBD1 (5 bases). The germline gives CDR1 SGHDT, CDR2 YYEEEE. This CDR3 is 16 amino acids long. The V and J ends lost 0 bases and 3 bases respectively, with 15 bases between them. CDR3 DNA sequence: TGTGCCAGCAGCTTGGCCAGGGCAGGGCCCTACACTGAAGCTTTCTTT. It is translated as CASSLARAGPYTEAFF.